The rows below give T cell receptor beta chains drawn from one sample of a study of T cell repertoires in cytomegalovirus infection. TCRdb itself ran the reads through MiXCR, one entry per CDR3 protein. This sample yields almost 550,000 distinct CDR3 sequences, of which 16% are seen a single time; 20% to 30% belongs to the top ten. Sequenced: CD8+ T cells from PBMCs. These receptors all stem from a human donor in good health (CMV status not recorded). Some clones in this sample may be carry-over from other donors' samples. The CDR3 runs from the conserved cysteine through the conserved F or W. A D gene is named only where the DNA matches it firmly. Size tells how often a clone was seen (once, few, many) or the class of an expanded clone, and some rows leave it out.

J gene | V gene | clone size | D gene | CDR3 protein | CDR3 DNA
TRBJ1-2 | TRBV7-8 | many | . | CASSLRPNYGYTF | TGTGCCAGCAGCTTAAGGCCTAACTATGGCTACACCTTC
TRBJ2-1 | TRBV4-1 | few | TRBD2 | CASSQDRGRELQFF | TGCGCCAGCAGCCAAGATCGAGGGAGGGAGTTACAGTTCTTC
TRBJ1-2 | TRBV6-2/TRBV6-3 | . | . | CASSYSAGVSGYTF | TGTGCCAGCAGTTACTCGGCCGGGGTCAGTGGCTACACCTTC
TRBJ2-1 | TRBV20-1 | few | TRBD1 | CSAREKGASYNEQFF | TGCAGTGCTAGAGAGAAGGGGGCCTCCTACAATGAGCAGTTCTTC
TRBJ1-1 | TRBV7-9 | many | . | CACTVGGENTEAFF | TGTGCCTGTACCGTGGGGGGGGAGAACACTGAAGCTTTCTTT
TRBJ2-2 | TRBV10-3 | many | . | CAITSQRGGTGELFF | TGTGCCATCACGTCTCAAAGGGGAGGAACCGGGGAGCTGTTTTTT
TRBJ2-6 | TRBV15 | many | . | CATSSPDGTGANVLTF | TGTGCCACCAGCAGTCCCGACGGCACTGGGGCCAACGTCCTGACTTTC
TRBJ2-3 | TRBV6-5 | many | TRBD2 | CASSYSVLAGGDTQYF | TGTGCCAGCAGTTACTCAGTGCTAGCGGGGGGAGATACGCAGTATTTT
TRBJ1-2 | TRBV12-3/TRBV12-4 | many | . | CASSFESSYGYTF | TGTGCCAGCAGTTTTGAGTCGAGTTATGGCTACACCTTC
TRBJ2-2 | TRBV4-1 | few | TRBD2 | CASSQRLAGVTGELFF | TGCGCCAGCAGCCAACGGCTAGCGGGGGTCACCGGGGAGCTGTTTTTT
TRBJ2-7 | TRBV9 | . | . | CASSASLGGGAEQYF | TGTGCCAGCAGCGCCTCTCTCGGAGGAGGAGCCGAGCAGTACTTC
TRBJ1-1 | TRBV14 | few | . | CASSQELNTEAFF | TGTGCCAGCAGCCAAGAGCTGAACACTGAAGCTTTCTTT
TRBJ2-7 | TRBV2 | . | . | CASSEGSGKNYEQYF | TGTGCCAGCAGTGAAGGATCAGGCAAGAACTACGAGCAGTACTTC
TRBJ2-7 | TRBV6-5 | . | . | CASSLSLGHYEQYF | TGTGCCAGCAGTTTGAGCCTGGGGCACTACGAGCAGTACTTC
TRBJ1-1 | TRBV19 | many | . | CASSIDPLGQLNTEAFF | TGTGCCAGTAGTATAGACCCCCTCGGCCAATTGAACACTGAAGCTTTCTTT
TRBJ1-6 | TRBV7-3 | many | . | CASSSFEGGSPLHF | TGTGCCAGCAGCTCTTTCGAGGGAGGTTCACCCCTCCACTTT
TRBJ2-7 | TRBV7-9 | . | . | CASSSRDVASYEQYF | TGTGCCAGCAGCTCCCGGGACGTAGCCTCCTACGAGCAGTACTTC
TRBJ2-2 | TRBV24-1 | . | . | CATSDLGQAVTGELFF | TGTGCCACCAGTGACCTGGGACAAGCAGTCACCGGGGAGCTGTTTTTT
TRBJ1-5 | TRBV24-1 | . | TRBD1 | CATSDRDSPSNQPQHF | TGTGCCACCAGTGACCGGGACAGCCCCAGCAATCAGCCCCAGCATTTT
TRBJ2-1 | TRBV12-3/TRBV12-4 | many | . | CASSLWRGGVSNEQFF | TGTGCCAGCAGTTTATGGAGGGGGGGAGTTTCCAATGAGCAGTTCTTC
TRBJ1-5 | TRBV6-1 | many | . | CASSDRQLSNQPQHF | TGTGCCAGCTCGGACAGACAACTTAGCAATCAGCCCCAGCATTTT
TRBJ1-1 | TRBV20-1 | . | TRBD1 | CSATDRGTGTEAFF | TGCAGTGCTACAGACAGGGGTACGGGCACTGAAGCTTTCTTT
TRBJ2-1 | TRBV28 | few | . | CASIGLADNEQFF | TGTGCCAGCATCGGGTTAGCGGACAATGAGCAGTTCTTC
TRBJ2-7 | TRBV11-2 | many | TRBD2 | CASSLGLAGYEQYF | TGTGCCAGCAGCTTAGGACTAGCGGGCTACGAGCAGTACTTC
TRBJ1-1 | TRBV12-3/TRBV12-4 | . | . | CASSQGWTEAFF | TGTGCCAGCAGCCAAGGATGGACTGAAGCTTTCTTT
TRBJ2-1 | TRBV20-1 | few | TRBD2 | CSARAGLAGVSSYNEQFF | TGCAGTGCTAGAGCGGGACTAGCGGGGGTCAGCTCCTACAATGAGCAGTTCTTC
TRBJ1-5 | TRBV3-1 | many | . | CASSQALPGRVNQPQHF | TGTGCCAGCAGCCAAGCCTTACCCGGACGGGTCAATCAGCCCCAGCATTTT
TRBJ2-7 | TRBV13 | . | TRBD1 | CASSPGQGLLEQYF | TGTGCCAGCAGCCCGGGACAGGGGCTTCTCGAGCAGTACTTC
TRBJ2-7 | TRBV10-3 | . | . | CAIKTGVAYEQYF | TGTGCCATCAAAACGGGAGTCGCCTACGAGCAGTACTTC
TRBJ2-3 | TRBV27 | . | . | CASSLVRGASTDTQYF | TGTGCCAGCAGTTTGGTCAGGGGAGCTAGCACAGATACGCAGTATTTT
TRBJ2-3 | TRBV6-1 | . | . | CASIGGGGTDTQYF | TGTGCCAGCATAGGGGGGGGAGGCACAGATACGCAGTATTTT
TRBJ2-1 | TRBV28 | many | TRBD1 | CASRQGADGNEQFF | TGTGCCAGCAGGCAGGGGGCGGACGGCAATGAGCAGTTCTTC
TRBJ1-2 | TRBV4-1 | many | . | CASSQVLGAAYGYTF | TGCGCCAGCAGCCAAGTTCTGGGGGCGGCTTATGGCTACACCTTC